This T cell receptor (beta chain) emerged from a study of blood T cell repertoires in COVID-19 (TCRdb year 2020). About the full investigation: Samples covering the acute and convalescent phases of COVID-19 were provided by collaborators in the United States, Italy and Spain. The prospective study material was composed of cDNA or gDNA derived from T cells, B-cell-depleted T cells, or PBMCs. Deeply sampled blood TCRbeta repertoires from subjects exposed to, actively infected with, or recovered from COVID-19 were included in the dataset. The repertoires were released in a freely available public database meant as a resource for research on the immune response to SARS-CoV-2. The samples were drawn from two sources: the first 160 participants of the ongoing ImmuneRACE study, and some 1,300 subjects contributed by 6 global collaborators. Sample metadata almost always included a de-identified subject ID, COVID-19 status, age in years and sex. Where available, HLA class I and class II types were obtained from metadata supplied by the sample provider rather than from assay-based typing. Findings and caveats that apply to the study as a whole: Clinical and demographic metadata were provided uncurated, with the amount varying by source and participant.

Based on the germline V gene (reference sequence), the CDR1 and CDR2 sequences are SGHAT and FQDESV. From the cysteine through the phenylalanine, the CDR3 covers 14 amino acids. The CDR3 DNA has 42 bases and is translated from base 1. After removal of 1 base from V and 7 bases from J, the junction retains 3 bases not matched to a gene. Whole blood was collected in K2EDTA tubes by collaborating institutions according to the institutions' own protocols. For TCRbeta analysis, collaborators shipped samples in one of three forms: frozen whole blood, isolated PBMCs, or DNA extracted from either of those sample types. The immunoSEQ Assay, a bias-controlled multiplex PCR, was used to amplify TCRbeta CDR3 regions from genomic DNA. Concerning the study's data processing: The number of nucleated cells in each sample was estimated by amplification of reference gene primers within the assay. To quantify the absolute abundance of each unique TCRbeta CDR3 rearrangement, sequence reads were collapsed and filtered. Productive Simpson clonality was computed per sample as the square root of Simpson's diversity index over productive rearrangements. TCRdb holds this immuneACCESS table with in-frame rearrangements only. Some clones are missing; in checked studies, unresolved V genes explain under half, and the rest has no known cause. V and J calls and clone size are given by that table; D and trimming were obtained from the DNA. The sample records 70,000 to 100,000 clones, almost 90% of which are singletons. The top ten constitute roughly 7.4% of the sample.

On this clone itself: The antigen it recognizes is unknown. No base quality information exists; no much larger clone differs at one position.

The rearranged chain carries TRBV11-1 and TRBJ2-1, with 8 bases in between that match TRBD2. This sequence originates from a woman between 65 and 79 years old with acute or convalescent COVID-19. Specimen: peripheral blood. CDR3 loop: CASSLEGGGNEQFF. The DNA sequence is as follows: TGTGCCAGCAGCTTAGAGGGCGGGGGGAATGAGCAGTTCTTC.